Listed here are 9 T cell receptor beta chains from one sample, sequenced in a study of graft-versus-host responses after intestinal transplantation. Method: immunoSEQ multiplex PCR; TCRdb's copy keeps in-frame clones and lacks some. The sample includes approximately 37,000 clones, approximately 93% of them seen just once. The source material was PBMCs, sampled 700 to 850 days after intestinal transplantation. These TCRs come from a human patient who received an intestinal transplant, so some T cells may come from the graft donor.

The rearrangement links TRBV5-6 to TRBJ1-6; D gene uncertain. There are 16 residues in the CDR3. The ends were cut back, 0 bases at V and 1 base at J, with 8 bases in the middle. Germline values: CDR1 SGHDT, CDR2 YYEEEE. CDR3 nucleotide sequence: TGTGCCAGCAGCTTGGGCGTCCGGTCCTATAATTCACCCCTCCACTTT. This gives the protein CASSLGVRSYNSPLHF. Full variable domain (remainder filled in from reference TRBV5-6 and TRBJ1-6): DAGVTQSPTHLIKTRGQQVTLRCSPKSGHDTVSWYQQALGQGPQFIFQYYEEEERQRGNFPDRFSGHQFPNYSSELNVNALLLGDSALYLCASSLGVRSYNSPLHFGNGTRLTVT.

V gene TRBV5-4 combines with J gene TRBJ1-4, with a tentative D call TRBD1 (5 bases). This CDR3 is built from 15 residues. Germline V lookup: CDR1 SGHNT, CDR2 YYREEE (reference sequence). Trimming took off 5 bases at V and 8 bases at J, with 19 bases between the two ends. The CDR3 reads CASSQTPGPREKLFF. The CDR3 region has the DNA TGTGCCAGCAGTCAAACGCCGGGACCTCGAGAAAAACTGTTTTTT.

The chain joins TRBV19 to TRBJ2-6, with D possibly TRBD1 on 6 matching bases. CDR3 length equals 18 residues. CDR1 and CDR2 from the germline V gene are LNHDA and SQIVND (reference sequence). Deletions cut 3 bases from V and 0 bases from J, with 15 bases between. The CDR3 spells CASSIPPTGFSGANVLTF. The DNA for the CDR3 is TGTGCCAGTAGTATCCCTCCGACAGGCTTCTCTGGGGCCAACGTCCTGACTTTC.

This clone came up a few times. V and J are TRBV7-1 and TRBJ1-2; D not resolved. TRBV7-1 carries the ORF label, with uncertain function. The CDR3 sequence is 13 residues long. V was pared by 5 bases and J by 3 bases, with 10 bases between. The CDR3 reads CASSGNTYYGYTF. Written as DNA, the CDR3 is TGTGCCAGCAGCGGTAACACCTACTATGGCTACACCTTC.

CDR3 region: CASFPTGRDAEAFF. In DNA, the CDR3 is TGTGCCAGCTTCCCGACAGGCAGAGACGCTGAAGCTTTCTTT. This rearrangement joins TRBV6-5 to TRBJ1-1, with D perhaps matching TRBD1 (6 bases). V was cut by 8 bases and J by 6 bases, with 19 bases left in between. CDR3 length: 14 residues. CDR1 and CDR2 (germline): MNHEY, SVGAGI.

The chain joins TRBV4-1 to TRBJ2-1; the match to TRBD2 covers 8 bases. CDR3 size: 15 residues. J lost 10 bases, V lost 3 bases, and 11 bases had no gene match. CDR1 MGHRA and CDR2 YSYEKL come from the germline V gene. CDR3 DNA: TGCGCCAGCAGCCAGCCCACTGCGGGGGGACAAGAGCAGTTCTTC. Protein product: CASSQPTAGGQEQFF.

The chain links TRBV14 to TRBJ2-5, with 9 bases aligning to TRBD2. CDR1 is SGHDN and CDR2 is FVKESK in the germline V gene. This CDR3 is built from 16 residues. V shed 1 base and J 4 bases; nucleotides not matched to a gene: 7. CDR3 amino acids: CASSQVAGASLETQYF. The DNA for the CDR3 is TGTGCCAGCAGCCAAGTAGCGGGGGCTTCCCTAGAGACCCAGTACTTC.

V is TRBV30 and J is TRBJ1-2; D unclear. CDR3 length: 11 amino acids. The germline gives CDR1 GTSNPN, CDR2 SVGIG (reference sequence). Trimming took 8 bases from V and 5 from J, leaving 12 bases between them. CDR3 bases: TGTGCCCGGGAGGAAGGATATGGCTACACCTTC. It translates to CAREEGYGYTF.

As to this clone: Sequence at one end of the junction differs from germline and may be a read error. Different DNA sequences within this sample yield the same CDR3. The chain couples TRBV20-1 to TRBJ2-5; D gene uncertain. The CDR3 consists of 10 residues. Germline CDR1 DFQATT, CDR2 SNEGSKA (reference sequence). The CDR3 here is CSATGETQYF. The DNA for the CDR3 is TGCAGCGCTACCGGGGAGACCCAGTACTTC.